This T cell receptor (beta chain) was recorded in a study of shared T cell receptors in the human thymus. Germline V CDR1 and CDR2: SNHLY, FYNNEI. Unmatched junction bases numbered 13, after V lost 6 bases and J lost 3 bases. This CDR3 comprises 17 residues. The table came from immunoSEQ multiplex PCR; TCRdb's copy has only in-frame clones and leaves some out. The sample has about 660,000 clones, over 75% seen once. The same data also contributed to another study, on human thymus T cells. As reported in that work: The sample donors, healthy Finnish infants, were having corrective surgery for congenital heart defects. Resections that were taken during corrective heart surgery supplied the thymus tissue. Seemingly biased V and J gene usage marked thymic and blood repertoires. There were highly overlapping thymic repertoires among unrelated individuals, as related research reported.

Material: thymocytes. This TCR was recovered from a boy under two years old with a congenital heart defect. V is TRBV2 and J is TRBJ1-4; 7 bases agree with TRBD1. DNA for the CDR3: TGTGCCAGCAGATTAGGGACAGCTTGGGATTCTAATGAAAAACTGTTTTTT. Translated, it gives CASRLGTAWDSNEKLFF.